A single sample gave rise to the 2 T cell receptor beta chains below, sequenced in a study of blood T cell repertoires in COVID-19. Some clones are missing from TCRdb's copy, which holds only in-frame ones; the method was immunoSEQ multiplex PCR. The data contain 120,000 to 150,000 clones, approximately 81% of them singletons. The specimen sequenced was peripheral blood. These receptors were taken from a human donor in a cohort sampled during active COVID-19.

The J gene is TRBJ1-2, the V gene TRBV4-1; D remains ambiguous. Per germline, CDR1 MGHRA and CDR2 YSYEKL. The length of the CDR3 is 14 residues. With 2 bases removed from V and 4 bases from J, the gap between germline ends came to 11 bases. The CDR3 DNA reads as TGCGCCAGCAGCCAAAGCCCGGGGTTCTATGGCTACACCTTC. Translation: CASSQSPGFYGYTF.

CDR3 residues: CASSPRQGNSVTLHF. The CDR3 nucleotides read TGTGCCAGCAGCCCCCGACAGGGAAATTCGGTCACCCTCCACTTT. The rearrangement links TRBV7-2 to TRBJ1-6, with 7 nucleotides matching TRBD1. Germline V gene lookup returns CDR1 SGHTA and CDR2 FQGNSA. This CDR3 contains 15 residues. V lost 5 bases, J lost 14 bases, and 15 bases stayed unmatched.